The subject of this entry is one T cell receptor beta chain. What it recognizes is unknown. V lost 1 base, J lost 1 base, and 7 bases lay in between. The CDR3 runs 14 residues. Germline V CDR1 and CDR2: LGHDT, YNNKEL (reference sequence). The sample originates from a study of blood T cells in healthy people across ages. Alongside a J-beta primer mix, a sample-barcoded 5' primer served in a second PCR lasting roughly 7 to 11 cycles. TCRdb re-analysed the 5' RACE reads in MiXCR, keeping a single row per CDR3 protein. The sample gives fewer than 750,000 distinct CDR3 sequences, less than 60% of which show up once; roughly 25% is in the top ten. Findings and caveats of the study: TCR beta diversity correlated strongly with naive T cell percentage. Estimates of diversity drawn from one million T cells were considered underestimates. PBMC samples, being unsorted, prevented any conclusive comparison of naive and antigen-experienced cells.

The receptor comes from a man older than 75 in good health. The chain uses TRBV3-1 and TRBJ2-5; unclear D gene. What was sequenced was blood. The CDR3 DNA is TGTGCCAGCAGCCAAGTGTGGGGCCAAGAGACCCAGTACTTC. Its protein is CASSQVWGQETQYF.